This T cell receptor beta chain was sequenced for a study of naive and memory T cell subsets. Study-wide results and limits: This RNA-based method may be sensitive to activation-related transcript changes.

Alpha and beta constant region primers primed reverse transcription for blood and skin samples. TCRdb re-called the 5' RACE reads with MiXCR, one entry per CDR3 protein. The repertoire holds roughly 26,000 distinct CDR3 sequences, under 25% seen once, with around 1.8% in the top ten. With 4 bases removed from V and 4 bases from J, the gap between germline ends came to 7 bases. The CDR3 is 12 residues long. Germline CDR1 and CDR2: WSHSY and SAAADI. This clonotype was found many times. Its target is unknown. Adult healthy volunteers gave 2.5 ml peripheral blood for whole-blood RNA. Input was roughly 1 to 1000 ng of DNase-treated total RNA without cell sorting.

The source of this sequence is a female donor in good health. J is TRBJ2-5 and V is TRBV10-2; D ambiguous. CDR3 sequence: CASSVAAETQYF. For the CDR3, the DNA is TGCGCCAGCAGTGTAGCCGCAGAGACCCAGTACTTC.